This TCR beta chain stems from a study of CD8 T cells in ankylosing spondylitis. This clonotype appeared a few times. TCRdb reprocessed the 5' RACE reads with MiXCR, giving one entry per CDR3 protein. Among approximately 300,000 distinct CDR3 sequences, 15% to 25% were seen once, and the ten largest hold less than 9.5%. This CDR3 comprises 16 residues. Germline trimming cut 2 bases from V and 2 bases from J; bases unmatched to any gene: 9. CDR1 is SGHRS and CDR2 is YFSETQ in the germline V gene. The chain recombines TRBV5-1 with TRBJ2-5; 7 positions match TRBD1. Sequencing was carried out using blood, either unsorted or a sorted T cell fraction (not recorded which). The receptor comes from a male donor with ankylosing spondylitis or in good health (not recorded which). This CDR3 reads CASSLAPGQTQETQYF. As DNA, the CDR3 is TGCGCCAGCAGCTTAGCCCCGGGACAGACACAAGAGACCCAGTACTTC.